The table lists the clone carrying this T cell receptor beta chain with a count of one. Cohorts were assigned according to the clinical history that participants reported. This record comes from a study of blood T cell repertoires in COVID-19. Sequencing used immunoSEQ multiplex PCR; TCRdb keeps in-frame clones, though not all of them. This table has approximately 260,000 clones, around 89% appearing once. V was cut by 3 bases and J by 0 bases, with 6 bases left in between. This CDR3 comprises 13 residues. Germline V CDR1 and CDR2: MNHEY, SMNVEV (reference sequence). The TCR originated in a woman between 40 and 55 years old with acute COVID-19. The sample taken for sequencing was PBMCs or T cells enriched from blood (not recorded which). This sequence joins TRBV27 and TRBJ2-7; D is unresolved. The CDR3 region has the DNA TGTGCCAGCAGTTTTCGTTTCTCCTACGAGCAGTACTTC. Encoded protein: CASSFRFSYEQYF.